The rows below give T cell receptor beta chains drawn from one sample of a study of cytomegalovirus exposure and HLA in healthy donors. The protocol was immunoSEQ multiplex PCR, while the TCRdb copy is restricted to in-frame clones and leaves out a portion. The data contain fewer than 130,000 clones, 65% to 80% of them singletons. Sequencing input: PBMCs. Receptors were obtained from a female donor in good health and CMV-seropositive. Each CDR3 is given with its conserved first and last residue. Fields, in order: CDR3 DNA, CDR3 protein, clone size, V gene, D gene, J gene. D genes are given only for firm matches. Only part of the rows carry a size: once, few, many, or a class if the clone is expanded.

TGTGCCAGCAGTTACGACAGGGGTCCCTACGAGCAGTACTTC,CASSYDRGPYEQYF,NA,TRBV6-5,TRBD1,TRBJ2-7
TGTGCCAGCAGTGAATATGGACTGAACAATCAGCCCCAGCATTTT,CASSEYGLNNQPQHF,NA,TRBV6-1,NA,TRBJ1-5
TGTGCCAGCACCAATAGACTTGGACTAGCGGCCAATGAGCAGTTCTTC,CASTNRLGLAANEQFF,few,TRBV27,TRBD2,TRBJ2-1
TGCACCAGCAGCCAAGATTCACTAGCGGGAGTCACAGATACGCAGTATTTT,CTSSQDSLAGVTDTQYF,once,TRBV1,NA,TRBJ2-3
TGTGCCTGGAGTGATGGGGGCAGGGGGAGGCAAGAGACCCAGTACTTC,CAWSDGGRGRQETQYF,few,TRBV30,NA,TRBJ2-5
TGCGCCAGCAGCCAATATATGGGCTTTAGGACAGGGCACGAAAAACTGTTTTTT,CASSQYMGFRTGHEKLFF,NA,TRBV4-1,TRBD1,TRBJ1-4
TGTGCCAGCAGTTTAGGGGGGGCGATGAACACTGAAGCTTTCTTT,CASSLGGAMNTEAFF,NA,TRBV28,NA,TRBJ1-1
TGCGCCAGCAGCTTGAGTAGCGGGATTTCCTACAATGAGCAGTTCTTC,CASSLSSGISYNEQFF,NA,TRBV5-1,TRBD2,TRBJ2-1
TGTGCCATCAGCGACGGGACAGGGAACAACTATGGCTACACCTTC,CAISDGTGNNYGYTF,few,TRBV10-3,TRBD1,TRBJ1-2
TGTGCCAGCACCTCCGGCACCTCAGGGTCCTACGAGCAGTACTTC,CASTSGTSGSYEQYF,NA,TRBV7-8,NA,TRBJ2-7
TGTGCCTCACAGGGGGCGGCCGGGGCCAACGTCCTGACTTTC,CASQGAAGANVLTF,NA,TRBV30,TRBD1,TRBJ2-6
TGTGCCAGCAGTCGAAGGACAGTTGGAAACACCATATATTTT,CASSRRTVGNTIYF,few,TRBV5-6,NA,TRBJ1-3
TGTGCCAGCAGTTTCCCAAACTTACAGGGATCGCCTAATTCACCCCTCCACTTT,CASSFPNLQGSPNSPLHF,NA,TRBV28,NA,TRBJ1-6
TGTGCCAGCTCCGCGTCTGAAGCTTTCTTT,CASSASEAFF,few,TRBV18,NA,TRBJ1-1
TGTGCCAGTAGTATGGGCAGCAGCCTAGCCAAAAACATTCAGTACTTC,CASSMGSSLAKNIQYF,NA,TRBV19,NA,TRBJ2-4
TGTGCCAGCAGTTCGCCCGGGACAGGAGGTGAGCAGTTCTTC,CASSSPGTGGEQFF,NA,TRBV28,TRBD1,TRBJ2-1
TGTGCCAGCAGTCCGGGTCAGATAGGACAGCCCCAGCATTTT,CASSPGQIGQPQHF,NA,TRBV7-2,NA,TRBJ1-5
TGTGCCAGCAGCGTAGGAATCGCCAGGGTGGACGAGCAGTACTTC,CASSVGIARVDEQYF,NA,TRBV9,NA,TRBJ2-7
TGTGCCATCAGTGCTCGCGGGAACGACAATGAGCAGTTCTTC,CAISARGNDNEQFF,NA,TRBV10-3,NA,TRBJ2-1
TGCGCCAGCAGCTCGGGACTAGCGGGAGGGCCGGCGGCCTACGAGCAGTACTTC,CASSSGLAGGPAAYEQYF,NA,TRBV5-1,TRBD2,TRBJ2-7
TGTGCCAGCAGCTTGGTTGGAGTGAACACTGAAGCTTTCTTT,CASSLVGVNTEAFF,few,TRBV5-4,NA,TRBJ1-1
TGTGCCAGCAGCTATATAGCTCTTTTTGCAGATACGCAGTATTTT,CASSYIALFADTQYF,NA,TRBV7-2,NA,TRBJ2-3
TGTGCCAGCAGCACACAAGGACAGGGGGCCTGGGAGACCCAGTACTTC,CASSTQGQGAWETQYF,NA,TRBV9,TRBD1,TRBJ2-5
TGTGCCAGCAGTGAAATCAGGGGGCATAATGAAAAACTGTTTTTT,CASSEIRGHNEKLFF,few,TRBV2,TRBD1,TRBJ1-4
TGTGCCAGTAGAAAGGGGGCGCCCCCCTACGAGCAGTACTTC,CASRKGAPPYEQYF,NA,TRBV19,TRBD1,TRBJ2-7
TGTGCCAGCTCATCGATACCCAGGGGGTCGCAGCCCCAGCATTTT,CASSSIPRGSQPQHF,NA,TRBV18,TRBD1,TRBJ1-5
TGTGCCAGCAGCCCTCGGGGGACTAGCGGTTCCTACGAGCAGTACTTC,CASSPRGTSGSYEQYF,NA,TRBV7-9,TRBD2,TRBJ2-7
TGTGCCAGCAGTTACTCGGCGGAGAGCTCTGGAAACACCATATATTTT,CASSYSAESSGNTIYF,few,TRBV6-6,NA,TRBJ1-3
TGTGCCAGCAGCAAATCAAGAGGCGGCTCCCGGGGTGAGCAGTTCTTC,CASSKSRGGSRGEQFF,NA,TRBV7-2,NA,TRBJ2-1
TGTGCCAGTAGTATAAAGAGCGGGGGAAGGGAAGATACGCAGTATTTT,CASSIKSGGREDTQYF,NA,TRBV19,TRBD2,TRBJ2-3
TGTGCCAGCAGCCTAGGGGGAGGGAGCTCCTACAATGAGCAGTTCTTC,CASSLGGGSSYNEQFF,NA,TRBV11-3,NA,TRBJ2-1
TGTGCCAGCAGGAGCTACCAGGGCGCGGGGTATGGCTACACCTTC,CASRSYQGAGYGYTF,NA,TRBV6-1,NA,TRBJ1-2
TGTGCCAGCAGTGGGGGGACAGGCCGCTCTGGAAACACCATATATTTT,CASSGGTGRSGNTIYF,NA,TRBV2,TRBD1,TRBJ1-3
TGTGCCCACCACCCGACAGGGACCCCTGGAGGCTACACCTTC,CAHHPTGTPGGYTF,NA,TRBV30,TRBD1,TRBJ1-2
TGTGCCAGCAGAAGACTAGCGGGGGATGAGCAGTTCTTC,CASRRLAGDEQFF,NA,TRBV11-3,TRBD2,TRBJ2-1
TGTGCTAGTGGACAAACAGGGGGCAGTTTCCAGCCCCAGCATTTT,CASGQTGGSFQPQHF,NA,TRBV12-5,TRBD1,TRBJ1-5
TGTGCCAGCAGGAGACTAGCCCAAGATACGCAGTATTTT,CASRRLAQDTQYF,NA,TRBV6-5,TRBD2,TRBJ2-3
TGTGCTAGCAGCCGAACTAGCGGGAGGGAGAATGAGCAGTTCTTC,CASSRTSGRENEQFF,NA,TRBV7-7,TRBD2,TRBJ2-1
TGCGCCAGCAGTCGGACAGGGGTGGGTGATGGCTACACCTTC,CASSRTGVGDGYTF,NA,TRBV5-1,TRBD1,TRBJ1-2
TGCGCCAGCAGCCAGGCAGGGGAGACCCAGTACTTC,CASSQAGETQYF,few,TRBV10-1,NA,TRBJ2-5